Sequencing of this TCR beta chain was carried out in a study of a mutant IDH1 vaccine in newly diagnosed glioma. For the study at large: Vaccination of patients was performed eight times, in weeks 1, 3, 5, 7, 11, 15, 19 and 23. Vaccines were begun 4-6 weeks after radiotherapy alone, or with temozolomide cycles. Patients were pretreated with radiotherapy, temozolomide, or both, mostly both.

Findings and limits, study-wide: Among patients, 90% to 95% showed immune responses induced by the vaccine.

As for time point: week 11, during vaccination. Doses of 300 ug of mutant IDH1 20-mer peptide were given with topical imiquimod. V lost 10 bases to trimming and J lost 3 bases; unmatched junction nucleotides: 5. From germline, CDR1 is ENHRY and CDR2 SYGVKD. CDR3 length: 12 residues. Profiling relied on immunoSEQ multiplex PCR, and the TCRdb table lists in-frame clones only, not all of them. The repertoire consists of about 120,000 clones, with approximately 87% occurring once and the leading ten covering roughly 0.65%. Comment on this clone: Its target is not known.

The chain joins TRBV10-3 to TRBJ2-5; 7 positions match TRBD1. The TCR sequence derives from a woman aged 45-60 years with glioma. Sequenced material: PBMCs, taken from a glioma patient whose treatment included an IDH1 peptide vaccine. The CDR3 region is CATKDREETQYF. Here the CDR3 DNA reads TGTGCCACCAAAGACAGGGAAGAGACCCAGTACTTC.